The present entry profiles one T cell receptor beta chain with its context. No antigen is known for it. V was shortened by 4 bases and J by 4 bases, with 16 bases between the two germline ends. Germline CDR1 SGHRS, CDR2 YFSETQ. CDR3 size: 15 residues. Every sample yielded at least 6 million isolated PBMCs. This record comes from a study of blood T cells in healthy people across ages. Study-wide results and limits: Long-lived donors had more naive CD4+ cells and higher diversity than aged donors. Possibly, changes in expanded clonotypes were confounded because donor CMV status was unknown. PBMCs that were unsorted prevented a conclusive naive versus antigen-experienced comparison.

Primers used in a second PCR of roughly 7 to 12 cycles were a sample-barcoded 5' primer and a J-beta primer mix. TCRdb reprocessed the 5' RACE reads with MiXCR, giving one entry per CDR3 protein. The profile shows more than 800,000 distinct CDR3 sequences, less than 50% of them singletons. Sequencing was carried out using blood. The chain combines TRBV5-1 with TRBJ2-3, with D perhaps matching TRBD1 (6 bases). The sequence was obtained from a woman aged 55 to 70 in good health. CDR3 loop: CASSHKGVEADTQYF. CDR3 sequence (DNA): TGCGCCAGCAGCCATAAGGGGGTTGAGGCAGATACGCAGTATTTT.